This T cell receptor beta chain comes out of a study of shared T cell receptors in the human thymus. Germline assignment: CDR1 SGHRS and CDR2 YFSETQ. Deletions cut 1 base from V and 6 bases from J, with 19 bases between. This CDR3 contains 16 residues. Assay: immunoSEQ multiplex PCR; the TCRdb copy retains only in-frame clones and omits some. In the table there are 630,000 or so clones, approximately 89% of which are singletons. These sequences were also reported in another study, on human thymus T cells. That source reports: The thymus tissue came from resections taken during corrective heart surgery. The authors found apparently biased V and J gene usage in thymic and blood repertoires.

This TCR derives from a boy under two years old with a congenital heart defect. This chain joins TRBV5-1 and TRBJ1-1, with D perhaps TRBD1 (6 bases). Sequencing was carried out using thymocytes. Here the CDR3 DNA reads TGCGCCAGCAGCTTGCCCATGTCAACAGGGAGCCCTGAAGCTTTCTTT. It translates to CASSLPMSTGSPEAFF.